This is a list of T cell receptor beta chains from one sample in a study of OX40 agonist ivuxolimab in advanced cancers. The assay was immunoSEQ multiplex PCR, and TCRdb's table has in-frame clones only and misses some. The table records 100,000 to 150,000 clones, about 90% of them present only once. The sample in question was CD4+ or CD8+ T cells sorted from blood, obtained in a trial of the OX40 agonist ivuxolimab. The origin of the receptors is an adult with an advanced solid tumor such as melanoma, head and neck, liver or kidney cancer. Each CDR3 is given with its conserved first and last residue. D genes are given only for firm matches. Size tells how often a clone was seen (once, few, many) or the class of an expanded clone, and some rows leave it out.

j_gene | abundance | v_gene | d_gene | CDR3aa | CDR3nt
TRBJ1-1 | . | TRBV9 | . | CASSVGEGWDTEAFF | TGTGCCAGCAGCGTAGGGGAGGGGTGGGACACTGAAGCTTTCTTT
TRBJ2-1 | . | TRBV27 | . | CASSLRVDSISYNEQFF | TGTGCCAGCAGTTTACGAGTAGATTCAATTTCCTACAATGAGCAGTTCTTC
TRBJ2-5 | . | TRBV19 | TRBD2 | CASSGQTSGAKETQYF | TGTGCCAGTAGTGGGCAGACTAGCGGGGCTAAAGAGACCCAGTACTTC
TRBJ1-2 | . | TRBV9 | . | CASSGTGKTNYGYTF | TGTGCCAGCAGCGGAACAGGGAAAACTAACTATGGCTACACCTTC
TRBJ2-1 | . | TRBV27 | . | CASSPGTYYNEQFF | TGTGCCAGCAGTCCCGGGACATATTACAATGAGCAGTTCTTC
TRBJ1-3 | . | TRBV28 | . | CASTFSSGNTIYF | TGTGCCAGCACCTTCTCCTCTGGAAACACCATATATTTT
TRBJ1-5 | . | TRBV19 | . | CASLQGGGQPQHF | TGTGCCAGTTTACAGGGAGGTGGTCAGCCCCAGCATTTT
TRBJ1-5 | . | TRBV7-9 | TRBD1 | CASSPGTGGVGQPQHF | TGTGCCAGCAGCCCCGGGACAGGGGGCGTCGGTCAGCCCCAGCATTTT
TRBJ2-3 | . | TRBV28 | . | CASKGPTNTQYF | TGTGCCAGCAAGGGCCCGACGAATACGCAGTATTTT
TRBJ2-3 | . | TRBV5-4 | TRBD2 | CASSRLGLAGRGSTDTQYF | TGTGCCAGCAGCCGGTTAGGACTAGCGGGACGAGGGAGCACAGATACGCAGTATTTT
TRBJ1-5 | . | TRBV19 | . | CASGSTMSTQPQHF | TGTGCCAGTGGTTCCACCATGTCGACTCAGCCCCAGCATTTT
TRBJ1-4 | . | TRBV5-1 | TRBD1 | CASSWGTGGSNEKLFF | TGCGCCAGCAGCTGGGGGACAGGGGGTTCTAATGAAAAACTGTTTTTT
TRBJ2-5 | . | TRBV2 | . | CASSSGGGYQETQYF | TGTGCCAGCAGCTCAGGGGGGGGGTACCAAGAGACCCAGTACTTC
TRBJ1-2 | . | TRBV18 | . | CASSFDYSGGYTF | TGTGCCAGCTCATTCGACTATTCGGGAGGCTACACCTTC
TRBJ2-5 | . | TRBV5-1 | TRBD1 | CASSLGTEQETQYF | TGCGCCAGCAGCCTAGGGACAGAGCAAGAGACCCAGTACTTC
TRBJ1-1 | . | TRBV28 | . | CASSPPRFSPLNTEAFF | TGTGCCAGCAGTCCACCCCGATTTTCCCCGCTGAACACTGAAGCTTTCTTT
TRBJ2-7 | . | TRBV7-2 | TRBD1 | CASSLDRGAYEQYF | TGTGCCAGCAGCCTAGACAGGGGCGCCTACGAGCAGTACTTC
TRBJ2-1 | . | TRBV7-3 | TRBD2 | CASSLERLAGATYNEQFF | TGTGCCAGCAGCTTAGAGCGGTTAGCGGGAGCTACCTACAATGAGCAGTTCTTC
TRBJ1-2 | . | TRBV5-6 | TRBD1 | CASSSGTGGHLGYGYTF | TGTGCCAGCAGCTCAGGGACAGGGGGCCACCTCGGCTATGGCTACACCTTC
TRBJ2-1 | . | TRBV11-3 | . | CASSLNRENEQFF | TGTGCCAGCAGCTTAAATCGGGAAAATGAGCAGTTCTTC
TRBJ1-1 | . | TRBV29-1 | . | CSVEDLFRENTEAFF | TGCAGCGTTGAAGATCTCTTTCGTGAGAACACTGAAGCTTTCTTT
TRBJ2-1 | . | TRBV15 | . | CATSPGGQLNNEQFF | TGTGCCACCAGCCCGGGGGGACAGCTAAACAATGAGCAGTTCTTC
TRBJ1-1 | . | TRBV19 | . | CASGMGGKQNTEAFF | TGTGCCAGTGGTATGGGGGGGAAGCAGAACACTGAAGCTTTCTTT
TRBJ1-2 | once | TRBV5-1 | . | CASSLEGGRQPYGYTF | TGCGCCAGCAGCTTGGAAGGGGGGCGCCAGCCCTATGGCTACACCTTC
TRBJ1-1 | . | TRBV5-1 | . | CASTPTGGGGTEAFF | TGCGCCAGCACCCCCACTGGGGGTGGGGGGACTGAAGCTTTCTTT
TRBJ1-5 | . | TRBV18 | . | CASSNPNDGNQPQHF | TGTGCCAGCTCAAACCCGAATGACGGCAATCAGCCCCAGCATTTT
TRBJ1-4 | . | TRBV30 | . | CAWRALGKNEKLFF | TGTGCCTGGAGAGCACTGGGCAAGAATGAAAAACTGTTTTTT
TRBJ1-4 | . | TRBV6-5 | . | CASSLNGGELFF | TGTGCCAGCAGTCTTAATGGGGGGGAACTGTTTTTT
TRBJ2-3 | . | TRBV4-2 | . | CASSQEWAAGASGRTDTQYF | TGTGCCAGCAGCCAAGAGTGGGCGGCGGGGGCTAGCGGCCGCACAGATACGCAGTATTTT